A single sample is the source of the 8 T cell receptor beta chains below, sequenced in a study of T cell responses to AZD1222 COVID-19 vaccine (dated by TCRdb to the early 2020s). Libraries were prepared through the immunoSEQ multiplex PCR assay. TCRdb mirrors the immuneACCESS table, restricted to in-frame sequences. Some clones are absent from its copies; in checked studies, under half trace to an unresolved V gene, and the reason for the others is unknown. The sample has about 180,000 clones on record, about 90% of them singletons. Roughly 2.5% of the sample comes from the top ten. The time point label of this sample denotes: baseline before first vaccination. Sample: peripheral blood, taken on day 0 of AZD1222 vaccination. The receptors derive from an adult in good health.

The chain recombines TRBV5-1 with TRBJ1-2, with 7 positions matching TRBD1. This CDR3 contains 14 residues. V gave up 3 bases and J gave up 4 bases; unmatched junction bases: 6. The germline gives CDR1 SGHRS, CDR2 YFSETQ. The CDR3 protein is CASSSAGGRYGYTF. The CDR3 DNA reads as TGCGCCAGCAGCTCGGCAGGGGGACGCTATGGCTACACCTTC. The full variable domain, completed using reference TRBV5-1 and TRBJ1-2, is KAGVTQTPRYLIKTRGQQVTLSCSPISGHRSVSWYQQTPGQGLQFLFEYFSETQRNKGNFPGRFSGRQFSNSRSEMNVSTLELGDSALYLCASSSAGGRYGYTFGSGTRLTVV.

V usage is TRBV4-1 and J usage is TRBJ2-5; TRBD2 matches 8 bases. The CDR3 spans 17 residues. Trimming removed 1 base from V and 5 bases from J; junction bases left unmatched: 12. Germline CDR1 MGHRA, CDR2 YSYEKL. Written as DNA, the CDR3 is TGCGCCAGCAGCCAAGTAAGGGCTAGCGGGCGGGGGGAGACCCAGTACTTC. Protein sequence: CASSQVRASGRGETQYF.

The genes are TRBV30 and TRBJ2-2; 7 nucleotides align to TRBD1. V shed 0 bases, J shed 3 bases, and the junction held 7 bases outside the gene matches. The CDR3 totals 16 residues. The germline CDR1 and CDR2 sequences are GTSNPN and SVGIG (reference sequence). The CDR3 coding sequence is TGTGCCTGGAGTGTCCCGGGACAGTCATACACCGGGGAGCTGTTTTTT. Protein sequence: CAWSVPGQSYTGELFF.

The CDR3 sequence: CASSPYGDTQYF. For the CDR3, the DNA is TGTGCCAGCAGTCCGTACGGAGATACGCAGTATTTT. The V gene is TRBV7-2, the J gene TRBJ2-3; no clear D gene. Trimming removed 6 bases from V and 5 bases from J, with 9 bases in between. CDR1 and CDR2 (germline): SGHTA, FQGNSA. This CDR3 region has 12 residues.

V gene TRBV6-5 combines with J gene TRBJ1-2; TRBD1 aligns across 9 bases. CDR3 length equals 14 residues. CDR1 and CDR2 from the germline V gene are MNHEY and SVGAGI. V shed 7 bases, J shed 8 bases, and the junction held 11 bases outside the gene matches. The CDR3 DNA is TGTGCCAGCAAATTCCGGGACAGGGAACAGGGCTACACCTTC. Translated, it gives CASKFRDREQGYTF.

The genes are TRBV24-1 and TRBJ1-4; 8 nucleotides agree with TRBD1. CDR1 KGHDR and CDR2 SFDVKD come from the germline V gene. This CDR3 region has 15 residues. Trimming at V came to 3 bases and at J to 5 bases, leaving 4 bases not matched to a gene. CDR3 loop: CATSDGQGPNEKLFF. The DNA of the CDR3 is TGTGCCACCAGTGATGGACAGGGCCCGAATGAAAAACTGTTTTTT.

The rearrangement joins TRBV4-1 to TRBJ1-5; perhaps TRBD1 as D (6 bases). Looked up from germline, CDR1 is MGHRA and CDR2 is YSYEKL. CDR3 length: 18 amino acids. The V end lost 0 bases, the J end lost 3 bases, and 18 bases lay between the germline ends. The CDR3 is CASSQDPGAWGPNQPQHF. In DNA, the CDR3 is TGCGCCAGCAGCCAAGACCCAGGGGCGTGGGGTCCCAATCAGCCCCAGCATTTT.

This clone was recorded a few times. The J gene is TRBJ2-5, the V gene TRBV5-1; the match to TRBD2 covers 7 bases. The CDR3 has 15 amino acids. The J segment lost 2 bases and the V segment lost 4 bases, leaving 8 bases of the junction unmatched. Germline V gives CDR1 SGHRS, CDR2 YFSETQ. CDR3 nucleotides: TGCGCCAGCAGCCCGACTAGCACAACACAAGAGACCCAGTACTTC. Translation gives CASSPTSTTQETQYF. The whole variable domain, filled in from reference TRBV5-1 and TRBJ2-5, reads KAGVTQTPRYLIKTRGQQVTLSCSPISGHRSVSWYQQTPGQGLQFLFEYFSETQRNKGNFPGRFSGRQFSNSRSEMNVSTLELGDSALYLCASSPTSTTQETQYFGPGTRLLVL.